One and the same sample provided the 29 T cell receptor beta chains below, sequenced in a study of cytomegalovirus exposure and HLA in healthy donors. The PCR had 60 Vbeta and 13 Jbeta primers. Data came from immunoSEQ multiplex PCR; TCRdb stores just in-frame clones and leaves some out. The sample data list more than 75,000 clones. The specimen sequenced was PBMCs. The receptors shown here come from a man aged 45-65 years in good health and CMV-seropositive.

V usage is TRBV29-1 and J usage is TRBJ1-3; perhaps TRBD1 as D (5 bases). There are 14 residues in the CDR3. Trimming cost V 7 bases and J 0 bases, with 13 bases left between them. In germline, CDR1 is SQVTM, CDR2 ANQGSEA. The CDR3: CSGERGLSGNTIYF. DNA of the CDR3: TGCAGCGGAGAACGGGGACTCTCTGGAAACACCATATATTTT.

The CDR3 nucleotides are TGTGCCTGGAGTGCCTTGGGGGCTAACACTGAAGCTTTCTTT. It yields the protein CAWSALGANTEAFF. The chain combines TRBV30 with TRBJ1-1, with D possibly TRBD1 on 6 matching bases. Germline-derived CDR1 and CDR2 are GTSNPN and SVGIG (reference sequence). The length of the CDR3 is 14 residues. V was cut by 1 base and J by 2 bases, with 11 bases left in between.

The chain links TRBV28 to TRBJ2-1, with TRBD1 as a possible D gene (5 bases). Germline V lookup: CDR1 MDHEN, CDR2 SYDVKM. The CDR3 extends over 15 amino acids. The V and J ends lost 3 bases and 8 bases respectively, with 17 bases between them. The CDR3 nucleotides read TGTGCCAGCAGTTTGATCACAAGGGGCCCCGATGAGCAGTTCTTC. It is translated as CASSLITRGPDEQFF. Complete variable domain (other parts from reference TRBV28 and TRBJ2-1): DVKVTQSSRYLVKRTGEKVFLECVQDMDHENMFWYRQDPGLGLRLIYFSYDVKMKEKGDIPEGYSVSREKKERFSLILESASTNQTSMYLCASSLITRGPDEQFFGPGTRLTVL.

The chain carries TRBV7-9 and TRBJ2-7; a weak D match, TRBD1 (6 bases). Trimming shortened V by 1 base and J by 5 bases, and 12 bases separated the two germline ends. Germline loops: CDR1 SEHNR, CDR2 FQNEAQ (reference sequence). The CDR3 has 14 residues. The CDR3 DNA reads TGTGCCAGCAGCTTAGAGGCAGGGGCGCACGAGCAGTACGTC. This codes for CASSLEAGAHEQYV.

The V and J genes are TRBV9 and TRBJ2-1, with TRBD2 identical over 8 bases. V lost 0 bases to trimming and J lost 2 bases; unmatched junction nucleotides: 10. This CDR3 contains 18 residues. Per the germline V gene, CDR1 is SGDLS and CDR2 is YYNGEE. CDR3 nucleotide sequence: TGTGCCAGCAGCGTAGGTGGAACTAGCGGAGTAGCCTACAATGAGCAGTTCTTC. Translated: CASSVGGTSGVAYNEQFF.

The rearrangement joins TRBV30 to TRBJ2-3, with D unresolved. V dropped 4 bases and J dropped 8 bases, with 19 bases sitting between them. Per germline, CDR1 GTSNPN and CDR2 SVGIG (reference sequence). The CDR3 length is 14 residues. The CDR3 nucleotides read TGTGCCTGGAACCGGCTAGTGAGATCGGGTACGCAGTATTTT. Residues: CAWNRLVRSGTQYF.

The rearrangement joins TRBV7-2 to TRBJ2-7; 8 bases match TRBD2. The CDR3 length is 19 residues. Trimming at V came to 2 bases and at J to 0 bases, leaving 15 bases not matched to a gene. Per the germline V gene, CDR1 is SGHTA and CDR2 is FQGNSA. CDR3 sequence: CASSLRGAGGPRGSYEQYF. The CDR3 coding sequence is TGTGCCAGCAGCTTAAGAGGGGCGGGAGGCCCCAGGGGCTCCTACGAGCAGTACTTC.

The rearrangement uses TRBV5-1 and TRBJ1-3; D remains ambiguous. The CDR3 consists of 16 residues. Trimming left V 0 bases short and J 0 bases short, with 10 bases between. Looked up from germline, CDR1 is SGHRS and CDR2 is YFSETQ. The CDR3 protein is CASSLGTIGSGNTIYF. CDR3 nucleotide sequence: TGCGCCAGCAGCTTGGGCACCATCGGCTCTGGAAACACCATATATTTT.

CDR3 amino acids: CASSRTSNEQFF. The CDR3 nucleotides read TGTGCCAGCAGCAGGACTAGCAATGAGCAGTTCTTC. The J gene is TRBJ2-1, the V gene TRBV11-3; 7 bases fit TRBD2. Germline CDR1 SGHNT, CDR2 YENEEA. The CDR3 sequence is 12 residues long. The trim removed 5 bases at V and 6 bases at J, leaving 1 base unmatched.

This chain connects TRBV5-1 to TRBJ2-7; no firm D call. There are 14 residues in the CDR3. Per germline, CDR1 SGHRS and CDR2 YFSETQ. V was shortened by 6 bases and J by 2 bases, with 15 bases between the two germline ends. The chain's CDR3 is CASMTGANPYEQYF. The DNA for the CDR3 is TGCGCCAGCATGACGGGTGCCAACCCCTACGAGCAGTACTTC.

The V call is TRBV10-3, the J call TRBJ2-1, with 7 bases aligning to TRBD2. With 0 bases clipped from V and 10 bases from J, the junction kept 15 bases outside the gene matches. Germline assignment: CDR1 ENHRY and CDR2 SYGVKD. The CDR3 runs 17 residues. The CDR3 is CAISESFGAGVISEQFF. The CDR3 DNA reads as TGTGCCATCAGTGAGTCCTTCGGCGCGGGAGTTATATCGGAGCAGTTCTTC.

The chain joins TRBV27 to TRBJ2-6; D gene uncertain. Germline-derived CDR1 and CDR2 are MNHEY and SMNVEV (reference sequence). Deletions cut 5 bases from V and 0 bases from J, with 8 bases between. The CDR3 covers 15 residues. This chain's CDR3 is CASSLDFSGANVLTF. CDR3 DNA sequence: TGTGCCAGCAGTCTTGACTTCTCTGGGGCCAACGTCCTGACTTTC.

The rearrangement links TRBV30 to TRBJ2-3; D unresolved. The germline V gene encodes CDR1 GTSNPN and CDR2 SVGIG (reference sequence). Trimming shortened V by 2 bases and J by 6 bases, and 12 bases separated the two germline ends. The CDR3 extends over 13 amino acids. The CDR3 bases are TGTGCCTGGAGTATCTCTTCTGAGGATACGCAGTATTTT. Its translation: CAWSISSEDTQYF. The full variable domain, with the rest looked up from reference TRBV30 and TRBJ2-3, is SQTIHQWPATLVQPVGSPLSLECTVEGTSNPNLYWYRQAAGRGLQLLFYSVGIGQISSEVPQNLSASRPQDRQFILSSKKLLLSDSGFYLCAWSISSEDTQYFGPGTRLTVL.

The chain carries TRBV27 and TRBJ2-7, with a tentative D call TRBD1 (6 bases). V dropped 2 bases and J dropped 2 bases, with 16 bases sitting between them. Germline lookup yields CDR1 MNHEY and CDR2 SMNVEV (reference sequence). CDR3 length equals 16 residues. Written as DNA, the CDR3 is TGTGCCAGCAGTTTAATGACAGGCCGGGCCCCCTACGAGCAGTACTTC. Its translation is CASSLMTGRAPYEQYF.

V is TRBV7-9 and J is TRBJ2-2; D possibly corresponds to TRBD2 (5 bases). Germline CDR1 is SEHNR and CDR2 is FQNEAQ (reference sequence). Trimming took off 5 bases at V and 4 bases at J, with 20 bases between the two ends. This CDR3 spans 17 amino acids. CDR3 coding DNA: TGTGCCAGCAGCCCCCCCGGGAATAGGCAGATCACCGGGGAGCTGTTTTTT. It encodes CASSPPGNRQITGELFF.

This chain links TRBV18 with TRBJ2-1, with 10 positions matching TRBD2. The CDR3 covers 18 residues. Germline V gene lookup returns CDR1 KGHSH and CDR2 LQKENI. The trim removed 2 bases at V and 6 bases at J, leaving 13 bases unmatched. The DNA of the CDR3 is TGTGCCAGCTCACCATACGTAAGTAGGTCTAGCGGGAGCAATGAGCAGTTCTTC. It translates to CASSPYVSRSSGSNEQFF.

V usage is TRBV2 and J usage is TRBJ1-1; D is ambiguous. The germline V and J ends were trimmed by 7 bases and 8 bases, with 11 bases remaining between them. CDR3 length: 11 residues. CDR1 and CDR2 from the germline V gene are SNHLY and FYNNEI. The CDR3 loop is CASTSHEEAFF. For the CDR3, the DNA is TGTGCCAGCACCTCTCACGAGGAAGCTTTCTTT.

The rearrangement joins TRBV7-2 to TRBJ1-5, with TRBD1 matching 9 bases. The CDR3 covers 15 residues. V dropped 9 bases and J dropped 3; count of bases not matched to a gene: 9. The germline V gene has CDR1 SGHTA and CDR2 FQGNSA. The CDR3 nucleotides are TGTGCCAGTACCCTGGGGACAGGGACCAATCAGCCCCAGCATTTT. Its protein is CASTLGTGTNQPQHF.

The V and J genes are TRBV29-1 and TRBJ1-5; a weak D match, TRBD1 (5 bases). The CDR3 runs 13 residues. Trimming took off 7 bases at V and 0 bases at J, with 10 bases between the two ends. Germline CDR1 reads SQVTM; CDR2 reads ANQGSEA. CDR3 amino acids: CSAGGGSNQPQHF. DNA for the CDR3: TGCAGCGCGGGCGGGGGTAGCAATCAGCCCCAGCATTTT.

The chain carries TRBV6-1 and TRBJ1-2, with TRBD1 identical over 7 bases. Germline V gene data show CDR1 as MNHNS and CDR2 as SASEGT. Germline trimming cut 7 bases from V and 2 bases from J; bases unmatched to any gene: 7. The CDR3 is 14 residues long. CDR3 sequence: CASILSTGNYGYTF. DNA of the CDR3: TGTGCCAGCATCTTGTCGACAGGGAACTATGGCTACACCTTC.

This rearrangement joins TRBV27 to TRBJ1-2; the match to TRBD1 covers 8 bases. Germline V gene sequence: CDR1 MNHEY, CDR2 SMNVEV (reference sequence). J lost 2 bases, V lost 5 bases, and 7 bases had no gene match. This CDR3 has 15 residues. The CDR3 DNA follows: TGTGCCAGCAGTCCCTACCGACAGGGGAACTATGGCTACACCTTC. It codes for CASSPYRQGNYGYTF.

The CDR3 is CASSQVCRRGIGTYYEQYV. In DNA form, the CDR3 reads TGTGCCAGCAGCCAAGTATGCCGACGAGGGATAGGCACCTACTACGAGCAGTACGTC. The J gene is TRBJ2-7, the V gene TRBV14, with D perhaps matching TRBD2 (5 bases). Looked up from germline, CDR1 is SGHDN and CDR2 is FVKESK. This CDR3 has 19 residues. Trimming stripped 1 base from V and 3 bases from J, with 25 bases between.

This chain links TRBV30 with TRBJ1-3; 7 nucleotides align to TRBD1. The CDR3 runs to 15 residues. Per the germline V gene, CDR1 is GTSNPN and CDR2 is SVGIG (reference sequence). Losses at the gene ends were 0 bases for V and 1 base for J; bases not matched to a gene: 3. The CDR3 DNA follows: TGTGCCTGGAGTGTGGGACAGACATCTGGAAACACCATATATTTT. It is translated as CAWSVGQTSGNTIYF.

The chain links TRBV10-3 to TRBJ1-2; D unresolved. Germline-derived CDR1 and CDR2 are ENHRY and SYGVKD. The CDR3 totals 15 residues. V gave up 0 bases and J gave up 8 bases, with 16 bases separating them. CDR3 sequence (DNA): TGTGCCATCAGTGAGTCGATCGGCGGTGTCAAAGGCTACACCTTC. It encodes CAISESIGGVKGYTF.

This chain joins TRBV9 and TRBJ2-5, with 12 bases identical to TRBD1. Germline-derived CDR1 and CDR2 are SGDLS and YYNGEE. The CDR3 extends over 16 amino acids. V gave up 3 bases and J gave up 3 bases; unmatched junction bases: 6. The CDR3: CASSAGTGGAEETQYF. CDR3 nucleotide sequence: TGTGCCAGCAGCGCCGGGACAGGGGGCGCCGAAGAGACCCAGTACTTC.

The CDR3 here is CASSIYGTPNEKLFF. CDR3 sequence (DNA): TGTGCCAGTAGTATATACGGGACTCCAAATGAAAAACTGTTTTTT. The chain employs TRBV19 and TRBJ1-4, with D possibly being TRBD1 (5 bases). Per germline, CDR1 LNHDA and CDR2 SQIVND (reference sequence). The germline V and J ends were trimmed by 2 bases and 5 bases, with 12 bases remaining between them. The CDR3 extends over 15 amino acids.

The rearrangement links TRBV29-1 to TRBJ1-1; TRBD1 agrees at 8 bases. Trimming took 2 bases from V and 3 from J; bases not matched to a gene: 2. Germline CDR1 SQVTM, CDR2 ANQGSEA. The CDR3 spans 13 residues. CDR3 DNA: TGCAGCGTTGAACGACAGGGGTACACTGAAGCTTTCTTT. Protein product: CSVERQGYTEAFF.

The CDR3 reads CASSTREGPNTEAFF. CDR3 nucleotide sequence: TGCGCCAGCAGCACCCGTGAGGGCCCAAACACTGAAGCTTTCTTT. This chain links TRBV5-1 with TRBJ1-1; D ambiguous. The CDR3 extends over 15 amino acids. Trimming removed 4 bases at V and 2 bases at J, with 15 bases between. Germline V lookup: CDR1 SGHRS, CDR2 YFSETQ.

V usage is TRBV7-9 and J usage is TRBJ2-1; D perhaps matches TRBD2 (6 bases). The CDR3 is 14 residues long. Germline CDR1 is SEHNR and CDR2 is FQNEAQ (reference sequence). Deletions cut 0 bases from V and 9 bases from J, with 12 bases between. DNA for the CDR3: TGTGCCAGCAGCTTAGCACTAGCTTTTGGTGAGCAGTTCTTC. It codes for CASSLALAFGEQFF.